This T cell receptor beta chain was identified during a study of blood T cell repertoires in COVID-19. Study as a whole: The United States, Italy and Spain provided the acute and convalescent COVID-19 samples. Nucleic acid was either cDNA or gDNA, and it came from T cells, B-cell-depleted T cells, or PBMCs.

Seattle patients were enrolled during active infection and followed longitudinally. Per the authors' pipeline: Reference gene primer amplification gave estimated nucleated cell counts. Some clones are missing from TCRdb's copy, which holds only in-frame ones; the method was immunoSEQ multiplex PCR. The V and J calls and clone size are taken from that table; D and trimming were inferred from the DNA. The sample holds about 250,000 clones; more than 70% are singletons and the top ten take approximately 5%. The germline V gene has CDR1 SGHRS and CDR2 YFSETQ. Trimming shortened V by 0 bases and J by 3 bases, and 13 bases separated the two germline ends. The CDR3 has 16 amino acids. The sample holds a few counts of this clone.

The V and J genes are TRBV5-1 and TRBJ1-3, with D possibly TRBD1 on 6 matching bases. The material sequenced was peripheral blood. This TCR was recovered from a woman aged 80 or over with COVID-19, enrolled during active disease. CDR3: CASSLEYMDSGNTIYF. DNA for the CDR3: TGCGCCAGCAGCTTGGAGTATATGGACAGTGGAAACACCATATATTTT.